These T cell receptor beta chains were read from a single sample in a study of OX40 agonist ivuxolimab in advanced cancers. Some clones are missing from TCRdb's copy, which holds only in-frame ones; the method was immunoSEQ multiplex PCR. The table records 60,000 to 100,000 clones, about 84% of them present only once. The starting material was CD4+ or CD8+ T cells sorted from blood, obtained in a trial of the OX40 agonist ivuxolimab. All receptors derive from an adult with an advanced solid tumor such as melanoma, head and neck, liver or kidney cancer. Both conserved end residues are part of each CDR3. Each record gives: V gene, J gene, D gene, clone size, CDR3 DNA, CDR3 protein. A D gene is named only where the DNA matches it firmly. Clone size is given for some rows only: seen once, a few or many times, or a class if the clone is expanded.

v_call: TRBV6-1; j_call: TRBJ1-4; d_call: TRBD1; clone_size: once; cdr3_nt: TGTGCCAGCAGGAGGGGGACAGGGGACGAAAAACTGTTTTTT; cdr3_aa: CASRRGTGDEKLFF
v_call: TRBV19; j_call: TRBJ1-5; d_call: .; clone_size: few; cdr3_nt: TGTGCCAGTAGTATAAGCTTCGATCAGCCCCAGCATTTT; cdr3_aa: CASSISFDQPQHF
v_call: TRBV28; j_call: TRBJ1-5; d_call: .; clone_size: .; cdr3_nt: TGTGCCAGCAGCTCCCCGTGGAGCTATCAGCCCCAGCATTTT; cdr3_aa: CASSSPWSYQPQHF
v_call: TRBV19; j_call: TRBJ1-5; d_call: TRBD1; clone_size: .; cdr3_nt: TGTGCCAGTAGTATGAGGGACAGGGGGCGAAGCAATCAGCCCCAGCATTTT; cdr3_aa: CASSMRDRGRSNQPQHF
v_call: TRBV7-2; j_call: TRBJ2-5; d_call: TRBD1; clone_size: .; cdr3_nt: TGTGCCAGCAGTTTAGACAGGGCCCAAGAGACCCAGTACTTC; cdr3_aa: CASSLDRAQETQYF
v_call: TRBV10-3; j_call: TRBJ2-3; d_call: TRBD2; clone_size: .; cdr3_nt: TGTGCCACCAAGGGGTCGGGGGGTCGGACAGATACGCAGTATTTT; cdr3_aa: CATKGSGGRTDTQYF
v_call: TRBV13; j_call: TRBJ2-7; d_call: TRBD1; clone_size: .; cdr3_nt: TGTGCCAGCAGCTTAGCCCTGGGACAGTCCCACGAGCAGTACTTC; cdr3_aa: CASSLALGQSHEQYF
v_call: TRBV19; j_call: TRBJ2-2; d_call: .; clone_size: .; cdr3_nt: TGTGCCAGTAGTGTAACGAGGAAGGGCACCGGGGAGCTGTTTTTT; cdr3_aa: CASSVTRKGTGELFF
v_call: TRBV5-6; j_call: TRBJ2-4; d_call: .; clone_size: .; cdr3_nt: TGTGCCAGCAGCTTGAAGTTGGGGGCCGGGGACATTCAGTACTTC; cdr3_aa: CASSLKLGAGDIQYF
v_call: TRBV29-1; j_call: TRBJ1-2; d_call: .; clone_size: .; cdr3_nt: TGCGGACGAAACCTTACCAGGAGCAGCCGCATCGACTATGGCTACACCTTC; cdr3_aa: CGRNLTRSSRIDYGYTF
v_call: TRBV4-3; j_call: TRBJ1-1; d_call: .; clone_size: once; cdr3_nt: TGCGCCAGCAGCCAAGAGTTCTTAGGGACCGGTGGCACTGAAGCTTTCTTT; cdr3_aa: CASSQEFLGTGGTEAFF
v_call: TRBV15; j_call: TRBJ2-7; d_call: TRBD2; clone_size: .; cdr3_nt: TGTGCCACCAGCCGGCGACTAGCGGGAGTCAACGAGCAGTACTTC; cdr3_aa: CATSRRLAGVNEQYF
v_call: TRBV11-2; j_call: TRBJ1-4; d_call: .; clone_size: .; cdr3_nt: TGTGCCAGCAGCTTCCAGGGTTCTAATGAAAAACTGTTTTTT; cdr3_aa: CASSFQGSNEKLFF
v_call: TRBV6-1; j_call: TRBJ2-7; d_call: .; clone_size: once; cdr3_nt: TGTGCCAGCAGTGAACACCTAGCTCATGGCTACGAGCAGTACTTC; cdr3_aa: CASSEHLAHGYEQYF
v_call: TRBV29-1; j_call: TRBJ1-1; d_call: .; clone_size: once; cdr3_nt: TGCAGCGTTGAAGGACAGCCGGCCTTGAACACTGAAGCTTTCTTT; cdr3_aa: CSVEGQPALNTEAFF
v_call: TRBV9; j_call: TRBJ1-4; d_call: .; clone_size: .; cdr3_nt: TGTGCCAGCAGCGTAGGGACCTCGGGTGGACCTAATGAAAAACTGTTTTTT; cdr3_aa: CASSVGTSGGPNEKLFF
v_call: TRBV10-3; j_call: TRBJ1-6; d_call: .; clone_size: .; cdr3_nt: TGTGCCATCAGTGAGAGAAACAGCGGTAAAAATTCACCCCTCCACTTT; cdr3_aa: CAISERNSGKNSPLHF
v_call: TRBV28; j_call: TRBJ1-2; d_call: .; clone_size: .; cdr3_nt: TGTGCCAGCAGTCCTGCCACTGATTATGGCTACACCTTC; cdr3_aa: CASSPATDYGYTF
v_call: TRBV2; j_call: TRBJ1-5; d_call: .; clone_size: once; cdr3_nt: TGTGCCAGCAGTACCTTCGTGCGGGGCTTGGGCAATCAGCCCCAGCATTTT; cdr3_aa: CASSTFVRGLGNQPQHF
v_call: TRBV18; j_call: TRBJ2-1; d_call: TRBD1; clone_size: .; cdr3_nt: TGTGCCAGCTCACCTCAGGGACAGTTTCGAGGGGAGCAGTTCTTC; cdr3_aa: CASSPQGQFRGEQFF
v_call: TRBV11-2; j_call: TRBJ2-5; d_call: TRBD1; clone_size: .; cdr3_nt: TGTGCCAGCAGCGGAAAGGGACAGAAGGTAGTAGAGACCCAGTACTTC; cdr3_aa: CASSGKGQKVVETQYF
v_call: TRBV27; j_call: TRBJ1-1; d_call: .; clone_size: .; cdr3_nt: TGTGCCAGCAGTTTAGAAGAACAGTTAAGGAACACTGAAGCTTTCTTT; cdr3_aa: CASSLEEQLRNTEAFF
v_call: TRBV7-9; j_call: TRBJ1-4; d_call: .; clone_size: .; cdr3_nt: TGTGCCAGCAGCCGAACCTCGGGTTTAGCAACTAATGAAAAACTGTTTTTT; cdr3_aa: CASSRTSGLATNEKLFF
v_call: TRBV7-8; j_call: TRBJ1-3; d_call: .; clone_size: .; cdr3_nt: TGTGCCAGCAGCTTAGTTCGGGAGACCATATATTTT; cdr3_aa: CASSLVRETIYF
v_call: TRBV9; j_call: TRBJ2-3; d_call: TRBD1; clone_size: .; cdr3_nt: TGTGCCAGCAGCCCTGCTGCCCGGGCAGGGGGAGATACGCAGTATTTT; cdr3_aa: CASSPAARAGGDTQYF
v_call: TRBV5-1; j_call: TRBJ1-5; d_call: .; clone_size: .; cdr3_nt: TGCGCCAGCAGCTTGTCAGGGGACGGCAATCAGCCCCAGCATTTT; cdr3_aa: CASSLSGDGNQPQHF
v_call: TRBV28; j_call: TRBJ2-1; d_call: .; clone_size: .; cdr3_nt: TGTGCCAGCACCTATGGAGGGGCAGTTAACAATGAGCAGTTCTTC; cdr3_aa: CASTYGGAVNNEQFF
v_call: TRBV28; j_call: TRBJ1-1; d_call: TRBD1; clone_size: once; cdr3_nt: TGTGCCAGCAGTTTTATTGGACGATGGACAGGGAGTAAGAACACTGAAGCTTTCTTT; cdr3_aa: CASSFIGRWTGSKNTEAFF
v_call: TRBV10-3; j_call: TRBJ1-2; d_call: .; clone_size: .; cdr3_nt: TGTGCCATCAGTGGACAGTCGCCTAGGTATGGCTACACCTTC; cdr3_aa: CAISGQSPRYGYTF
v_call: TRBV28; j_call: TRBJ1-1; d_call: .; clone_size: once; cdr3_nt: TGTGCCAGCAGTTTTGGGCTTGGGAACACTGAAGCTTTCTTT; cdr3_aa: CASSFGLGNTEAFF
v_call: TRBV10-3; j_call: TRBJ2-3; d_call: .; clone_size: .; cdr3_nt: TGTGCCATCAGTGAGTCGGTTGGACTGGCTAGCACAGATACGCAGTATTTT; cdr3_aa: CAISESVGLASTDTQYF
v_call: TRBV28; j_call: TRBJ1-3; d_call: TRBD1; clone_size: .; cdr3_nt: TGTGCCAGCAGTTTTCGGACAGGGCCCCCTGGAAACACCATATATTTT; cdr3_aa: CASSFRTGPPGNTIYF
v_call: TRBV7-2; j_call: TRBJ2-3; d_call: .; clone_size: .; cdr3_nt: TGTGCCAGCAGCTTAGGGGGGGTTGCCTCCACAGATACGCAGTATTTT; cdr3_aa: CASSLGGVASTDTQYF
v_call: TRBV6-1; j_call: TRBJ1-5; d_call: .; clone_size: .; cdr3_nt: TGTGCCAGCAGCCAGAGTCAGCCCCAGCATTTT; cdr3_aa: CASSQSQPQHF
v_call: TRBV7-3; j_call: TRBJ2-1; d_call: .; clone_size: .; cdr3_nt: TGTGCCAGCAGCTTGCAAGGATTCGCTGAGCAGTTCTTC; cdr3_aa: CASSLQGFAEQFF
v_call: TRBV4-2; j_call: TRBJ2-3; d_call: TRBD2; clone_size: .; cdr3_nt: TGTGCCAGCAGCTCAAGCTGGGCTAGCGGAGCCCGCACAGATACGCAGTATTTT; cdr3_aa: CASSSSWASGARTDTQYF
v_call: TRBV6-1; j_call: TRBJ1-2; d_call: .; clone_size: once; cdr3_nt: TGTGCCAGCAGTGAAGAAACCATTGAGGGCTACACCTTC; cdr3_aa: CASSEETIEGYTF
v_call: TRBV28; j_call: TRBJ2-7; d_call: .; clone_size: .; cdr3_nt: TGTGCCAGCAGTTTAGGGCCGGGGAGCTCCTACGAGCAGTACTTC; cdr3_aa: CASSLGPGSSYEQYF
v_call: TRBV30; j_call: TRBJ2-1; d_call: .; clone_size: .; cdr3_nt: TGTGCCTGGAGTGTACTAAGATTCGGGCAGTTCTTC; cdr3_aa: CAWSVLRFGQFF
v_call: TRBV29-1; j_call: TRBJ2-3; d_call: .; clone_size: .; cdr3_nt: TGCAGCGTTGAAGCGGGACACCTCCGGGATACGCAGTATTTT; cdr3_aa: CSVEAGHLRDTQYF
v_call: TRBV5-1; j_call: TRBJ2-3; d_call: TRBD2; clone_size: .; cdr3_nt: TGCGCCAGCAGCTTGGGGTCTCTAGCGGGAGTAAAAAATACGCAGTATTTT; cdr3_aa: CASSLGSLAGVKNTQYF
v_call: TRBV7-9; j_call: TRBJ2-7; d_call: TRBD2; clone_size: .; cdr3_nt: TGTGCCAGCAGCTTGGGAGGTAGCGGGTACGAGCAGTACTTC; cdr3_aa: CASSLGGSGYEQYF
v_call: TRBV9; j_call: TRBJ1-4; d_call: TRBD1; clone_size: .; cdr3_nt: TGTGCCAGCAGCCCGGGACAGGGGAGGCTTGTTAATGAAAAACTGTTTTTT; cdr3_aa: CASSPGQGRLVNEKLFF
v_call: TRBV21-1; j_call: TRBJ2-1; d_call: .; clone_size: .; cdr3_nt: TGTGCCAGCAGCCCTCGGGGACTACGATCCTACAATGAGCAGTTCTTC; cdr3_aa: CASSPRGLRSYNEQFF
v_call: TRBV7-2; j_call: TRBJ1-4; d_call: TRBD1; clone_size: .; cdr3_nt: TGTGCCAGCAGCTTAGGGGACAGAAAGGAAGAAAAACTGTTTTTT; cdr3_aa: CASSLGDRKEEKLFF
v_call: TRBV28; j_call: TRBJ1-5; d_call: .; clone_size: .; cdr3_nt: TGTGCCAGCAGTCCCGCGGCAGCGAGGAATCAGCCCCAGCATTTT; cdr3_aa: CASSPAAARNQPQHF
v_call: TRBV19; j_call: TRBJ2-3; d_call: .; clone_size: .; cdr3_nt: TGTGCCAGTAGTATTGGATCACTGCGGCAGGCAGATACGCAGTATTTT; cdr3_aa: CASSIGSLRQADTQYF
v_call: TRBV2; j_call: TRBJ2-7; d_call: .; clone_size: .; cdr3_nt: TGTGCCAGCAGTCTTGGGGGCTACGAGCAGTACTTC; cdr3_aa: CASSLGGYEQYF
v_call: TRBV11-1; j_call: TRBJ2-5; d_call: .; clone_size: .; cdr3_nt: TGTGCCAGCAGCTTACGGCAGGACCAAGAGACCCAGTACTTC; cdr3_aa: CASSLRQDQETQYF
v_call: TRBV27; j_call: TRBJ1-5; d_call: TRBD1; clone_size: .; cdr3_nt: TGTGCCAGGGGCAGGCTGCAGGGGGCCGTGTGCAATCAGCCCCAGCATTTT; cdr3_aa: CARGRLQGAVCNQPQHF
v_call: TRBV6-5; j_call: TRBJ2-2; d_call: TRBD1; clone_size: .; cdr3_nt: TGTGCCAGCAGTCGACAGGGGGCAAACGCCGGGGAGCTGTTTTTT; cdr3_aa: CASSRQGANAGELFF
v_call: TRBV4-2; j_call: TRBJ2-1; d_call: .; clone_size: .; cdr3_nt: TGTGCCAGCAGCCAAGACTGGCTAGCCGCTCGTGAGCAGTTCTTC; cdr3_aa: CASSQDWLAAREQFF
v_call: TRBV7-2; j_call: TRBJ1-5; d_call: .; clone_size: .; cdr3_nt: TGTGCCAGCAGCTTTAGAGGGCAGGTAGGAGATCATCAGCCCCAGCATTTT; cdr3_aa: CASSFRGQVGDHQPQHF
v_call: TRBV6-5; j_call: TRBJ1-1; d_call: .; clone_size: .; cdr3_nt: TGTGCCAGCAGTTACGGGGACAACGGGAACACTGAAGCTTTCTTT; cdr3_aa: CASSYGDNGNTEAFF
v_call: TRBV27; j_call: TRBJ2-5; d_call: TRBD1; clone_size: .; cdr3_nt: TGTGCCAGCAGTTTAAAGCCCCCGGGACAGGGGGCGAGGGAGACCCAGTACTTC; cdr3_aa: CASSLKPPGQGARETQYF
v_call: TRBV11-3; j_call: TRBJ2-1; d_call: .; clone_size: .; cdr3_nt: TGTGCCAGCAGCTTAGATAACAGTAACCAGCAGTTCTTC; cdr3_aa: CASSLDNSNQQFF
v_call: TRBV5-4; j_call: TRBJ1-4; d_call: .; clone_size: .; cdr3_nt: TGTGCCAGCAGGGAAGGACCGGGACCTGCTAATGAAAAACTGTTTTTT; cdr3_aa: CASREGPGPANEKLFF
v_call: TRBV7-2; j_call: TRBJ1-1; d_call: .; clone_size: few; cdr3_nt: TGTGCCAGCAGCTTAGGTCGAAAGAGCGCTTTCTTT; cdr3_aa: CASSLGRKSAFF
v_call: TRBV5-5; j_call: TRBJ2-1; d_call: .; clone_size: .; cdr3_nt: TGTGCCAGCAGCGGGGGTTGGGCGGGACCAGAAAAGTTCTTC; cdr3_aa: CASSGGWAGPEKFF
v_call: TRBV4-1; j_call: TRBJ1-3; d_call: TRBD1; clone_size: .; cdr3_nt: TGCGCCAGCAGCCAAGACGACAGGGGGCTTGGAAACACCATATATTTT; cdr3_aa: CASSQDDRGLGNTIYF